Each of the 26 T cell receptor beta chains below was sequenced from the same sample in a study of CD8 T cells in ankylosing spondylitis. TCRdb fed the 5' RACE reads into MiXCR, producing one record per CDR3 protein. The table has under 150,000 distinct CDR3 sequences, 12% to 15% seen once; the top ten hold about 3%. The sample was blood, either unsorted or a sorted T cell fraction (not recorded which). Receptor source: a female donor with ankylosing spondylitis or in good health (not recorded which).

This clonotype was observed a handful of times. This sequence joins TRBV15 and TRBJ2-1; D is perhaps TRBD1 (6 bases). Germline-derived CDR1 and CDR2 are LNHNV and YYDKDF (reference sequence). V was trimmed by 3 bases and J by 6 bases, leaving 24 bases between them. The CDR3 consists of 18 residues. CDR3 nucleotides: TGTGCCACCAGCAGCACTCAGGGGACCGCCAGGATGCGCAATGAGCAGTTCTTC. Translated: CATSSTQGTARMRNEQFF.

The DNA of the CDR3 is TGTGCCAGCAGCTTGTTGGGTGGGGCAGGGGGAGGCAATCAGCCCCAGCATTTT. It codes for CASSLLGGAGGGNQPQHF. This sequence joins TRBV5-6 and TRBJ1-5, with 7 bases that match TRBD1. V dropped 1 base and J dropped 2; count of bases not matched to a gene: 12. Germline V gene sequence: CDR1 SGHDT, CDR2 YYEEEE. The CDR3 runs to 18 residues.

This clonotype was seen repeatedly, ten times or more. The rearrangement uses TRBV28 and TRBJ2-3; D uncertain. Per the germline V gene, CDR1 is MDHEN and CDR2 is SYDVKM. V was pared by 9 bases and J by 0 bases, with 7 bases between. The CDR3 runs to 12 residues. CDR3 sequence: CASTESTDTQYF. The DNA for the CDR3 is TGTGCCAGTACTGAAAGCACAGATACGCAGTATTTT.

This clonotype has a count of ten or more. This chain links TRBV12-3 or TRBV12-4 with TRBJ2-4; tentatively, D is TRBD1 (5 bases). The CDR3 spans 13 residues. Trimming pared 8 bases from V and 6 bases from J, leaving 14 bases between. The CDR3 loop is CASSSRVPNIQYF. The CDR3 region has the DNA TGTGCCAGCTCCTCCAGGGTACCAAACATTCAGTACTTC.

This clonotype was recorded at least ten times. The gene calls are TRBV5-1 and TRBJ2-7, with unresolved D. From germline, CDR1 is SGHRS and CDR2 YFSETQ. The CDR3 loop spans 11 amino acids. V was pared by 5 bases and J by 1 base, with 4 bases between. The CDR3 DNA reads as TGCGCCAGCAGTGGGTCCTACGAGCAGTACTTC. This translates into CASSGSYEQYF.

Ten or more counts support this clonotype. This chain links TRBV9 with TRBJ2-7; D might be TRBD2 (6 bases). V lost 2 bases, J lost 3 bases, and 12 bases lay in between. Germline V CDR1 and CDR2: SGDLS, YYNGEE. The CDR3 is made up of 14 amino acids. The CDR3 DNA is TGTGCCAGCAGCGTCCGGAATAGCGGCTACGAGCAGTACTTC. It yields the protein CASSVRNSGYEQYF.

V gene TRBV20-1 combines with J gene TRBJ2-5; TRBD2 matches at 11 bases. The V and J ends lost 6 bases and 3 bases, in that order; junction bases with no gene match: 9. Germline assignment: CDR1 DFQATT and CDR2 SNEGSKA (reference sequence). The CDR3 covers 15 residues. The CDR3 DNA reads TGCAGTGCCAGCCCTCTTAGCGGGGGGGAAGAGACCCAGTACTTC. This codes for CSASPLSGGEETQYF.

This clonotype came up a few times. The chain combines TRBV5-1 with TRBJ2-6; D remains ambiguous. With 0 bases removed from V and 2 bases from J, the gap between germline ends came to 9 bases. The CDR3 covers 16 residues. CDR1 and CDR2 (germline): SGHRS, YFSETQ. The CDR3 loop reads CASSLGQRAGANVLTF. As DNA, the CDR3 is TGCGCCAGCAGCTTGGGCCAAAGGGCTGGGGCCAACGTCCTGACTTTC.

The rearrangement joins TRBV20-1 to TRBJ1-1, with D maybe TRBD1 (6 bases). V lost 0 bases to trimming and J lost 1 base, with 18 bases between them. Germline loops: CDR1 DFQATT, CDR2 SNEGSKA (reference sequence). The CDR3 runs 17 residues. The CDR3 is CSARDKPPGTRNTEAFF. The CDR3 coding sequence is TGCAGTGCTAGAGATAAACCCCCCGGGACAAGGAACACTGAAGCTTTCTTT.

This clonotype was counted a few times. The CDR3 bases are TGTGCCAGCAGTGCCTCCGGGACAGGGCCCTACGAGCAGTACTTC. It is translated as CASSASGTGPYEQYF. The rearrangement joins TRBV6-1 to TRBJ2-7; TRBD1 aligns across 9 bases. Per the germline V gene, CDR1 is MNHNS and CDR2 is SASEGT. The CDR3 consists of 15 residues. V trimming: 4 bases; J trimming: 2 bases; junction bases outside the gene matches: 6.

The CDR3 DNA reads TGTGCCAGCAGCTTGGCCCCAAGGAGCTCCTACAATGAGCAGTTCTTC. Translated: CASSLAPRSSYNEQFF. V gene TRBV5-5 combines with J gene TRBJ2-1; D call uncertain. Trimming pared 0 bases from V and 0 bases from J, leaving 10 bases between. Germline V lookup: CDR1 SGHKS, CDR2 YYEKEE (reference sequence). The CDR3 covers 16 residues.

The J gene is TRBJ2-7, the V gene TRBV7-9, with 8 bases that match TRBD2. With V trimmed by 8 bases and J by 1 base, 10 bases remained unmatched. This CDR3 has 15 residues. The germline gives CDR1 SEHNR, CDR2 FQNEAQ (reference sequence). The CDR3 spells CASERGTSGSYEQYF. The CDR3 DNA sequence: TGTGCCAGCGAACGCGGAACTAGCGGTTCCTACGAGCAGTACTTC.

This chain joins TRBV27 and TRBJ1-5; no definite D call. The length of the CDR3 is 12 residues. Between the trimmed V and J ends, which lost 4 bases and 3 bases, there was a span of 4 bases. Germline loops: CDR1 MNHEY, CDR2 SMNVEV (reference sequence). CDR3 sequence: CASSSYNQPQHF. CDR3 bases: TGTGCCAGCAGTTCCTACAATCAGCCCCAGCATTTT.

There are many counts of this clonotype. The gene calls are TRBV19 and TRBJ2-1; perhaps TRBD1 as D (6 bases). This CDR3 is built from 14 residues. Germline V gene lookup returns CDR1 LNHDA and CDR2 SQIVND (reference sequence). V dropped 7 bases and J dropped 2 bases, with 12 bases sitting between them. CDR3 amino acids: CASKDSPAYNEQFF. The CDR3 DNA reads TGTGCCAGTAAGGACAGCCCCGCCTACAATGAGCAGTTCTTC.

On this clonotype: A read error may explain this, as a much larger clone is one base away. This chain joins TRBV7-8 and TRBJ1-4; 8 bases fit TRBD1. The CDR3 runs 17 residues. From germline, CDR1 is SGHVS and CDR2 FQNEAQ. The V gene end was trimmed by 7 bases and the J gene end by 4 bases; junction bases not matched to a gene: 14. This CDR3 reads CASTDRDRRLYNEKLFF. In DNA, the CDR3 is TGTGCCAGCACCGACCGGGACAGGAGGCTATATAATGAAAAACTGTTTTTT.

This clonotype was found many times. The rearrangement links TRBV28 to TRBJ2-1; no clear D. V lost 5 bases and J lost 5, with 13 bases in between. CDR1 and CDR2 (germline): MDHEN, SYDVKM. This CDR3 has 14 residues. The CDR3 reads CASSPLTLDNEQFF. CDR3 nucleotide sequence: TGTGCCAGCAGTCCCCTTACTTTAGACAATGAGCAGTTCTTC. The full variable domain, with the rest looked up from reference TRBV28 and TRBJ2-1, is DVKVTQSSRYLVKRTGEKVFLECVQDMDHENMFWYRQDPGLGLRLIYFSYDVKMKEKGDIPEGYSVSREKKERFSLILESASTNQTSMYLCASSPLTLDNEQFFGPGTRLTVL.

Ten or more counts support this clonotype. V usage is TRBV20-1 and J usage is TRBJ2-1, with TRBD2 matching over 8 bases. The CDR3 is made up of 15 amino acids. Germline V gene sequence: CDR1 DFQATT, CDR2 SNEGSKA (reference sequence). Trimming cost V 1 base and J 2 bases; bases outside gene matches: 4. CDR3 DNA sequence: TGCAGTGCTAGAGCGTTAGCGGGGACCTACAATGAGCAGTTCTTC. It specifies CSARALAGTYNEQFF.

This clonotype turned up a few times. This CDR3 reads CSVNPYNEQFF. The CDR3 DNA is TGCAGCGTTAACCCTTACAATGAGCAGTTCTTC. The chain carries TRBV29-1 and TRBJ2-1; D not certain. The germline CDR1 and CDR2 sequences are SQVTM and ANQGSEA. V dropped 5 bases and J dropped 4 bases, with 6 bases sitting between them. This CDR3 is 11 amino acids long.

At least ten counts were recorded for this clonotype. V gene TRBV10-3 combines with J gene TRBJ1-1; D is possibly TRBD1 (6 bases). The V gene's germline CDR1 is ENHRY and CDR2 SYGVKD. CDR3 length: 14 residues. V lost 8 bases, J lost 3 bases, and 16 bases lay in between. The CDR3 protein is CAIASPGADTEAFF. CDR3 DNA sequence: TGTGCCATCGCCTCCCCAGGGGCGGACACTGAAGCTTTCTTT.

This chain links TRBV7-9 with TRBJ1-6; TRBD1 might be the D (5 bases). Trimming pared 0 bases from V and 3 bases from J, leaving 9 bases between. The CDR3 extends over 16 amino acids. Per the germline V gene, CDR1 is SEHNR and CDR2 is FQNEAQ (reference sequence). Here the CDR3 reads CASSLARQIYNSPLHF. The CDR3 DNA sequence: TGTGCCAGCAGCTTAGCTCGACAGATCTATAATTCACCCCTCCACTTT.

This clonotype was picked up one time. This chain joins TRBV5-1 and TRBJ2-1; TRBD1 might be the D (5 bases). The germline V gene has CDR1 SGHRS and CDR2 YFSETQ. CDR3 length: 15 residues. V was trimmed by 2 bases and J by 3 bases, leaving 12 bases between them. The CDR3 DNA follows: TGCGCCAGCAGCTTAGCAGGGCCTAACTACAATGAGCAGTTCTTC. Encoded protein: CASSLAGPNYNEQFF.

The J gene is TRBJ2-1, the V gene TRBV7-6; 12 bases fit TRBD2. Looked up from germline, CDR1 is SGHVS and CDR2 is FNYEAQ. This CDR3 is 15 amino acids long. V trimming: 5 bases; J trimming: 3 bases; junction bases outside the gene matches: 2. In nucleotides, the CDR3 is TGTGCCAGCAGCCCTAGCGGGAGGGGCTACAATGAGCAGTTCTTC. It specifies CASSPSGRGYNEQFF.

This clonotype showed up many times. The chain couples TRBV7-9 to TRBJ2-3; 10 positions agree with TRBD1. This CDR3 contains 15 residues. With 7 bases clipped from V and 2 bases from J, the junction kept 6 bases outside the gene matches. Germline V lookup: CDR1 SEHNR, CDR2 FQNEAQ (reference sequence). The CDR3, as DNA: TGTGCCAGCAACCTCGGACAGGGGGTCACAGATACGCAGTATTTT. As protein: CASNLGQGVTDTQYF.

This clonotype appeared a few times. J is TRBJ2-7 and V is TRBV13; possible D gene TRBD2, 5 bases. The CDR3 loop spans 14 amino acids. Germline V gene data show CDR1 as PRHDT and CDR2 as FYEKMQ (reference sequence). V lost 5 bases to trimming and J lost 2 bases, with 13 bases between them. CDR3 sequence reads: CASSPVDGAYEQYF. The CDR3 DNA follows: TGTGCCAGCAGCCCTGTCGACGGGGCCTACGAGCAGTACTTC.

This clonotype was seen a few times. J is TRBJ1-2 and V is TRBV12-3 or TRBV12-4; 7 positions agree with TRBD1. The CDR3 contains 14 residues. Germline trimming cut 5 bases from V and 4 bases from J; bases unmatched to any gene: 7. The CDR3 bases are TGTGCCAGCAGTCCAACGGGACAGTTCTATGGCTACACCTTC. Protein: CASSPTGQFYGYTF.

V and J are TRBV6-1 and TRBJ1-6; weak D call: TRBD1 (6 bases). The length of the CDR3 is 15 residues. With 7 bases removed from V and 3 bases from J, the gap between germline ends came to 13 bases. Germline CDR1 is MNHNS and CDR2 is SASEGT. In DNA form, the CDR3 reads TGTGCCAGCATCCTCCGGGACATCTATAATTCACCCCTCCACTTT. Translated: CASILRDIYNSPLHF.